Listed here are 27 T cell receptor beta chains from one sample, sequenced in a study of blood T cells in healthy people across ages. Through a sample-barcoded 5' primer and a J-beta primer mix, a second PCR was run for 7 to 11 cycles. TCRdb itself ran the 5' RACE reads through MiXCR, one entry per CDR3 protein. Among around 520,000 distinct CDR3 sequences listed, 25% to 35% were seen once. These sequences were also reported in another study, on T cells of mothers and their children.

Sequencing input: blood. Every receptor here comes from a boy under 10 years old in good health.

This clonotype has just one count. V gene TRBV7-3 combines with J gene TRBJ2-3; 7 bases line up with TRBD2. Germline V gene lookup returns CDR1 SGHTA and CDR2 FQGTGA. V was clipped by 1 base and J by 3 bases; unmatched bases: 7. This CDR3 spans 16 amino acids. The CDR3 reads CASSLMPSGETDTQYF. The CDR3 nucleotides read TGTGCCAGCAGCTTAATGCCCAGCGGGGAGACAGATACGCAGTATTTT.

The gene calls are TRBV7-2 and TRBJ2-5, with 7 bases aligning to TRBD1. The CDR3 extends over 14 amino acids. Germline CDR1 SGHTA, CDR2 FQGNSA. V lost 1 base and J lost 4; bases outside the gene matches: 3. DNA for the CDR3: TGTGCCAGCAGCTTAGATCACAGGGGAGAGACCCAGTACTTC. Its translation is CASSLDHRGETQYF. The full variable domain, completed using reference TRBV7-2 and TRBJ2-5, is GAGVSQSPSNKVTEKGKDVELRCDPISGHTALYWYRQSLGQGLEFLIYFQGNSAPDKSGLPSDRFSAERTGGSVSTLTIQRTQQEDSAVYLCASSLDHRGETQYFGPGTRLLVL.

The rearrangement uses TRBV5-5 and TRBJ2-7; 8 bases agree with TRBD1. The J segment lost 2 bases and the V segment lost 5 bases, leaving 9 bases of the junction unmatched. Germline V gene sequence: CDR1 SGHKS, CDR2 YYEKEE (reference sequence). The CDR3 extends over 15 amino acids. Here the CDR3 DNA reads TGTGCCAGCAGTCACGGACAGGGAGCAACCTACGAGCAGTACTTC. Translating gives CASSHGQGATYEQYF.

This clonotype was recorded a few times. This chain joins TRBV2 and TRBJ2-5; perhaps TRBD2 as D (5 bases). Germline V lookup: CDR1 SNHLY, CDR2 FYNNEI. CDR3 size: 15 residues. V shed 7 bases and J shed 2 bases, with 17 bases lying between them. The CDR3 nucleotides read TGTGCCAGCAAGGGCCTTCGGGGAAGGCAAGAGACCCAGTACTTC. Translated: CASKGLRGRQETQYF.

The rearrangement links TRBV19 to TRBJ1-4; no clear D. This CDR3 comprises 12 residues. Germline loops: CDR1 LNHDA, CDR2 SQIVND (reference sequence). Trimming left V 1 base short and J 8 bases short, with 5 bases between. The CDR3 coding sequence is TGTGCCAGTAGTATAGGAGGCGAAAAACTGTTTTTT. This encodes CASSIGGEKLFF.

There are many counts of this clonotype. The CDR3 is CASPVEKLFF. In DNA, the CDR3 is TGTGCCAGCCCGGTTGAAAAACTGTTTTTT. The V gene is TRBV12-3 or TRBV12-4, the J gene TRBJ1-4; no firm D call. The V gene lost 8 bases and the J gene lost 7 bases, with 5 bases spanning the gap. This CDR3 is 10 amino acids long.

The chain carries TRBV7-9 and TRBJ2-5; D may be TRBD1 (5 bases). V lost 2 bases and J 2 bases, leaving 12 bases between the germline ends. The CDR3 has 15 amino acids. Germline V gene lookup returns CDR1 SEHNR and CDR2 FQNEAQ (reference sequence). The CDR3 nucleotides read TGTGCCAGCAGCTTAATGCAGGGTATACAAGAGACCCAGTACTTC. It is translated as CASSLMQGIQETQYF.

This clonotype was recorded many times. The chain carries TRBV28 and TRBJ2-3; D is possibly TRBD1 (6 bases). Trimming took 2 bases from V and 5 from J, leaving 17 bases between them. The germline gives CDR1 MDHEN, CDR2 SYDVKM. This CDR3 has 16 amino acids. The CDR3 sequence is CASSLISDRRGDTQYF. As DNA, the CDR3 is TGTGCCAGCAGTTTAATTTCTGACAGGAGAGGAGATACGCAGTATTTT.

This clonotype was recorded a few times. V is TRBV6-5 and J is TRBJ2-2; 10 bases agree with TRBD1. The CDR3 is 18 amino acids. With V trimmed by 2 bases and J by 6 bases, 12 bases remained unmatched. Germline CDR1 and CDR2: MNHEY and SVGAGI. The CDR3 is CASSYVRPGTGVAGELFF. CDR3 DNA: TGTGCCAGCAGTTACGTCCGTCCGGGGACAGGGGTCGCCGGGGAGCTGTTTTTT.

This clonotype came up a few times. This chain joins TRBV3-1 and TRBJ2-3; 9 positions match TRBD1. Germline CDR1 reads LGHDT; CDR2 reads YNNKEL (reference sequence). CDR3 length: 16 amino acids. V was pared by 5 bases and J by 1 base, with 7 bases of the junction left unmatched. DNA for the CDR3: TGTGCCAGCAGCGCTCGGACAGGGGATCGCACAGATACGCAGTATTTT. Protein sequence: CASSARTGDRTDTQYF.

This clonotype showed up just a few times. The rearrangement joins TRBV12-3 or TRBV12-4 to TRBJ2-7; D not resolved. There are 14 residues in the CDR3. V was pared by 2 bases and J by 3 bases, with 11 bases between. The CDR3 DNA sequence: TGTGCCAGCAGTTTAACAGAAAAGAGCTACGAGCAGTACTTC. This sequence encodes CASSLTEKSYEQYF.

The chain's CDR3 is CASSTWDRGRSTDTQYF. CDR3 coding DNA: TGTGCCAGCAGCACCTGGGACAGGGGACGGAGCACAGATACGCAGTATTTT. The chain links TRBV7-2 to TRBJ2-3; TRBD1 agrees at 10 bases. The CDR3 is 17 amino acids. From germline, CDR1 is SGHTA and CDR2 FQGNSA. The J segment lost 0 bases and the V segment lost 5 bases, leaving 8 bases of the junction unmatched.

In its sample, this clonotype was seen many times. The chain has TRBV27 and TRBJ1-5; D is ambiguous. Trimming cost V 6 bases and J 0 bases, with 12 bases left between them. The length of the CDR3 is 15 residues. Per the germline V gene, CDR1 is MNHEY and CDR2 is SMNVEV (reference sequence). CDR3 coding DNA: TGTGCCAGCAGGGCAAGACAAGTTAGCAATCAGCCCCAGCATTTT. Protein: CASRARQVSNQPQHF.

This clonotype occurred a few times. CDR3 sequence (DNA): TGTGCCAGCAGCCACGAGGCAGGCCGTCTAGGGGCCAACGTCCTGACTTTC. It is translated as CASSHEAGRLGANVLTF. The genes are TRBV3-1 and TRBJ2-6, with D unresolved. Germline-derived CDR1 and CDR2 are LGHDT and YNNKEL (reference sequence). Trimming took 3 bases from V and 4 from J, leaving 16 bases between them. The CDR3 totals 17 residues.

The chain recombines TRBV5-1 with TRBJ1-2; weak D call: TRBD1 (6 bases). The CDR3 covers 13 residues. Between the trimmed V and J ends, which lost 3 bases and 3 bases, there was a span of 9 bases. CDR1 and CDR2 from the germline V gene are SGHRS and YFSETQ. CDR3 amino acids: CASSSAGDYGYTF. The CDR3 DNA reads TGCGCCAGCAGCTCCGCAGGGGACTATGGCTACACCTTC.

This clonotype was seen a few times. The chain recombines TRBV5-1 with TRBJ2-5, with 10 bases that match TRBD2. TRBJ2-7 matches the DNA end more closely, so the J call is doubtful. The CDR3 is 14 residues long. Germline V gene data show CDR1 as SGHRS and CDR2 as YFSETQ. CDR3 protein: CASNQLTSGYEQYF. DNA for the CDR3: TGCGCCAGCAACCAATTGACTAGCGGGTACGAGCAGTACTTC.

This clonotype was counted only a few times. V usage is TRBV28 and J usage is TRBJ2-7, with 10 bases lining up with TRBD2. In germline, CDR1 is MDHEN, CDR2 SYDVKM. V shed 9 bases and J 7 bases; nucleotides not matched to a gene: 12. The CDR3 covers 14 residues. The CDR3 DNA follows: TGTGCCAGTCACACTACTAGCGGGATGTATGAGCAGTACTTC. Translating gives CASHTTSGMYEQYF.

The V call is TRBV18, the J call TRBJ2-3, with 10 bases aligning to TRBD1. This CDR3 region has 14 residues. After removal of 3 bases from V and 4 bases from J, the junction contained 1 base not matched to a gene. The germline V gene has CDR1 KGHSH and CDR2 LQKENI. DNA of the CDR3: TGTGCCAGCTCACCCGGGACAGGGGCAGATACGCAGTATTTT. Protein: CASSPGTGADTQYF.

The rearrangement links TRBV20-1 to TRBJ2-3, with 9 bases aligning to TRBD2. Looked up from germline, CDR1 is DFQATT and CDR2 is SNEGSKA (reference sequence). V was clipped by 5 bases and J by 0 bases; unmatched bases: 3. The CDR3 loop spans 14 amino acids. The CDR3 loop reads CSARTSVSTDTQYF. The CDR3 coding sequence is TGCAGTGCTCGGACTAGCGTAAGCACAGATACGCAGTATTTT.

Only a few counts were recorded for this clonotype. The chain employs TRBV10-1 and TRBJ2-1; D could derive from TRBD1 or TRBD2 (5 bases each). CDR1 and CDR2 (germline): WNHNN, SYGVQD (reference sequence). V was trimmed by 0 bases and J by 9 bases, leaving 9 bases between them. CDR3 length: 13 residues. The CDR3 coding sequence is TGCGCCAGCAGTGAGTCGATGAGGGGTGAGCAGTTCTTC. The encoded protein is CASSESMRGEQFF.

CDR3 nucleotide sequence: TGCAGCGTGGGGGTTGCGGGTTCCGGGGAGCTGTTTTTT. This encodes CSVGVAGSGELFF. The chain recombines TRBV29-1 with TRBJ2-2; D tentatively fits TRBD1 or TRBD2 (5 bases each). CDR1 and CDR2 from the germline V gene are SQVTM and ANQGSEA. V was pared by 6 bases and J by 6 bases, with 14 bases between. The CDR3 runs to 13 residues.

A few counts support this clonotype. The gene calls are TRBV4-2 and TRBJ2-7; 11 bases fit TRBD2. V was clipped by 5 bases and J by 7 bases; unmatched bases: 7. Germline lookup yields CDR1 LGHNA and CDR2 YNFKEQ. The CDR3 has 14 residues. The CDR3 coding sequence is TGTGCCAGCAGCTATAGCGGGGGGGCCGGGGAGCAGTACTTC. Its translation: CASSYSGGAGEQYF.

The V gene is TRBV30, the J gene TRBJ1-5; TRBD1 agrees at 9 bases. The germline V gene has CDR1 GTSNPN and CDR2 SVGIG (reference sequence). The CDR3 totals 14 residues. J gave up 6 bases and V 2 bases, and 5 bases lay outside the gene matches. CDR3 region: CAWSLGTGIQPQHF. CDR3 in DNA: TGTGCCTGGAGTTTGGGGACAGGGATTCAGCCCCAGCATTTT.

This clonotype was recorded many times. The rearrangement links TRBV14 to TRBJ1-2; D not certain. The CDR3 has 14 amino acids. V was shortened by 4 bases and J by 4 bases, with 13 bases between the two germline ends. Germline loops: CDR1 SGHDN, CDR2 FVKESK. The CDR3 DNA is TGTGCCAGCAGCCCCTGGGCAGGCGGCTATGGCTACACCTTC. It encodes CASSPWAGGYGYTF.

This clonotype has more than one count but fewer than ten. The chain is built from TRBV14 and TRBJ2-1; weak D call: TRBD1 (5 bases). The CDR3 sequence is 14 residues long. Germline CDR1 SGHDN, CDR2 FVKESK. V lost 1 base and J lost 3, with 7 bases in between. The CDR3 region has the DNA TGTGCCAGCAGCCAAGCTGACAGCTACAATGAGCAGTTCTTC. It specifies CASSQADSYNEQFF.

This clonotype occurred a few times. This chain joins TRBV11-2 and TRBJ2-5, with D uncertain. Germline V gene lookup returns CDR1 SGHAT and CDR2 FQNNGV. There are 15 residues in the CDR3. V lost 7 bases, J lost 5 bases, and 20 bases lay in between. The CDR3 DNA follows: TGTGCCAGCACGCCAAGCGTACGGCCAGCCGAGACCCAGTACTTC. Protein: CASTPSVRPAETQYF. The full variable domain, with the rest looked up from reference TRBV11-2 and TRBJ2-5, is EAGVAQSPRYKIIEKRQSVAFWCNPISGHATLYWYQQILGQGPKLLIQFQNNGVVDDSQLPKDRFSAERLKGVDSTLKIQPAKLEDSAVYLCASTPSVRPAETQYFGPGTRLLVL.

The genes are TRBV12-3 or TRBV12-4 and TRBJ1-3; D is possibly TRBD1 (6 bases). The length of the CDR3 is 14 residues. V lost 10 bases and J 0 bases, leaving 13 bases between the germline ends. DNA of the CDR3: TGTGCCATCCCCGCGGACAGCTCTGGAAACACCATATATTTT. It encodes CAIPADSSGNTIYF.